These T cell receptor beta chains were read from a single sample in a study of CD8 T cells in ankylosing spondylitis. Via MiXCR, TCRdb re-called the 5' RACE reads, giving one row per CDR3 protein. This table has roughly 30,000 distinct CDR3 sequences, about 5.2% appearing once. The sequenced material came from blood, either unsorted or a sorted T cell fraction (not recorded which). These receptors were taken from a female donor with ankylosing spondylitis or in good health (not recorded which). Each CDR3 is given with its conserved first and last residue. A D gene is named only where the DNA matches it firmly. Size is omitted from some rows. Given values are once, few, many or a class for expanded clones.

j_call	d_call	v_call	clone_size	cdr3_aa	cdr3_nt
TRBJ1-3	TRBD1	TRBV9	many	CASSPMDRDGNTIYF	TGTGCCAGCAGCCCGATGGACAGGGATGGAAACACCATATATTTT
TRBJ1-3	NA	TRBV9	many	CASSVGRTGNTIYF	TGTGCCAGCAGCGTAGGGAGGACTGGAAACACCATATATTTT
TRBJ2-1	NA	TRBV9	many	CASSVLGSRGGMTYNEQFF	TGTGCCAGCAGCGTGCTTGGTTCTCGGGGCGGGATGACCTACAATGAGCAGTTCTTC
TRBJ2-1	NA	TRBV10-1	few	CASVDARVRGGLPYNEQFF	TGCGCCAGCGTTGACGCGAGGGTGCGGGGCGGTTTGCCCTACAATGAGCAGTTCTTC
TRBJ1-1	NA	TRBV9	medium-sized	CASSVAGNTEAFF	TGTGCCAGCAGCGTAGCCGGGAACACTGAAGCTTTCTTT
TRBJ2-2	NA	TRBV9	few	CASSVRREFPGELFF	TGTGCCAGCAGCGTGCGCAGAGAGTTTCCCGGGGAGCTGTTTTTT
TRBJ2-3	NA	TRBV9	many	CASSVGPGAPTQYF	TGTGCCAGCAGCGTAGGTCCGGGGGCCCCTACGCAGTATTTT
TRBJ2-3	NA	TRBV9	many	CASSPRHGGQDTQYF	TGTGCCAGCAGCCCTCGTCACGGGGGGCAAGATACGCAGTATTTT
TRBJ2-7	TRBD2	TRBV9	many	CASTPQAGGSEQYF	TGTGCCAGCACCCCCCAAGCGGGAGGGAGCGAGCAGTACTTC
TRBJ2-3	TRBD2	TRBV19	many	CASRRTSGGAGTDTQYF	TGTGCCAGTCGTAGGACTAGCGGGGGGGCTGGCACAGATACGCAGTATTTT
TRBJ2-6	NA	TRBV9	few	CASSVGGLAGANVLTF	TGTGCCAGCAGCGTAGGAGGGCTAGCTGGGGCCAACGTCCTGACTTTC
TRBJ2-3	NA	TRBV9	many	CASSGSTGAPSHTHTDTQYF	TGTGCCAGCAGCGGATCGACGGGAGCTCCTTCGCACACACACACAGATACGCAGTATTTT
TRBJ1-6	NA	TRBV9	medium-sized	CASSPRGAGNSPLHF	TGTGCCAGCAGCCCAAGGGGAGCGGGGAATTCACCCCTCCACTTT
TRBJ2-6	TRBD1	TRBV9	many	CASKQGWGSGANVLTF	TGTGCCAGCAAACAGGGGTGGGGGTCTGGGGCCAACGTCCTGACTTTC
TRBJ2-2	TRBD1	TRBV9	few	CASSAHRGVETGELFF	TGTGCCAGCAGCGCCCACAGGGGGGTGGAAACCGGGGAGCTGTTTTTT
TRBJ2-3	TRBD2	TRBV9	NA	CATSSGGVADTQYF	TGTGCCACCAGCTCCGGGGGGGTAGCTGATACGCAGTATTTT
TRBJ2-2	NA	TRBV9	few	CASGPSPNTGELFF	TGTGCCAGCGGACCCAGCCCTAACACCGGGGAGCTGTTTTTT